Below, 7 T cell receptor beta chains from the same sample are listed, as sequenced in a study of cytomegalovirus exposure and HLA in healthy donors. Vbeta (60) and Jbeta (13) primers were used in the PCR. This table comes from immunoSEQ multiplex PCR, and its TCRdb copy is limited to in-frame clones, with some not included. Among fewer than 200,000 clones listed, around 79% were seen once. Sample: PBMCs. The origin of the receptors is a woman aged 40 to 50 in good health and CMV-seropositive.

In this sample, this clone turned up a few times. J is TRBJ2-1 and V is TRBV7-2; 12 nucleotides align to TRBD2. This CDR3 is built from 15 residues. The V gene's germline CDR1 is SGHTA and CDR2 FQGNSA. Trimming at V came to 5 bases and at J to 4 bases, leaving 3 bases not matched to a gene. The CDR3 reads CASSVGTSGYNEQFF. The CDR3 coding sequence is TGTGCCAGCAGCGTTGGGACTAGCGGGTACAATGAGCAGTTCTTC. Variable domain in full (rest from reference TRBV7-2 and TRBJ2-1): GAGVSQSPSNKVTEKGKDVELRCDPISGHTALYWYRQSLGQGLEFLIYFQGNSAPDKSGLPSDRFSAERTGGSVSTLTIQRTQQEDSAVYLCASSVGTSGYNEQFFGPGTRLTVL.

The chain links TRBV5-6 to TRBJ2-6; D perhaps matches TRBD1 (6 bases). Germline assignment: CDR1 SGHDT and CDR2 YYEEEE. This CDR3 comprises 15 residues. Trimming shortened V by 3 bases and J by 1 base, and 8 bases separated the two germline ends. This CDR3 reads CASSYRDSGANVLTF. CDR3 nucleotide sequence: TGTGCCAGCAGCTACAGGGATTCTGGGGCCAACGTCCTGACTTTC.

The chain links TRBV6-1 to TRBJ1-1; D unresolved. CDR3 length equals 12 residues. Trimming stripped 1 base from V and 8 bases from J, with 8 bases between. CDR1 and CDR2 from the germline V gene are MNHNS and SASEGT. The CDR3 reads CASSEDLSEAFF. CDR3 in DNA: TGTGCCAGCAGTGAAGACTTATCAGAAGCTTTCTTT.

This rearrangement joins TRBV28 to TRBJ2-5, with TRBD2 identical over 8 bases. The V and J ends lost 3 bases and 6 bases, in that order; junction bases with no gene match: 12. This CDR3 has 16 amino acids. Germline V CDR1 and CDR2: MDHEN, SYDVKM. The CDR3 DNA follows: TGTGCCAGCAGTTTTCAAGGACTAGCCGGAGGAAAGACCCAGTACTTC. Its protein is CASSFQGLAGGKTQYF.

The rearrangement joins TRBV13 to TRBJ2-3; TRBD2 matches 9 bases. Germline trimming cut 2 bases from V and 5 bases from J; bases unmatched to any gene: 11. CDR1 and CDR2 from the germline V gene are PRHDT and FYEKMQ (reference sequence). CDR3 length: 17 residues. The CDR3 protein is CASSLMSSGNRVDTQYF. CDR3 coding DNA: TGTGCCAGCAGCTTAATGTCTAGCGGGAATAGAGTAGATACGCAGTATTTT. The variable domain in full, completed from reference TRBV13 and TRBJ2-3, reads AAGVIQSPRHLIKEKRETATLKCYPIPRHDTVYWYQQGPGQDPQFLISFYEKMQSDKGSIPDRFSAQQFSDYHSELNMSSLELGDSALYFCASSLMSSGNRVDTQYFGPGTRLTVL.

J is TRBJ2-1 and V is TRBV4-3; possibly TRBD2 for D (6 bases). Trimming took off 0 bases at V and 0 bases at J, with 9 bases between the two ends. CDR1 is LGHNA and CDR2 is YSLEER in the germline V gene. The CDR3 loop spans 16 amino acids. The CDR3 DNA reads as TGCGCCAGCAGCCAAGATTGGGGGGACTCCTACAATGAGCAGTTCTTC. Translated, it gives CASSQDWGDSYNEQFF.

This chain links TRBV2 with TRBJ1-2, with D perhaps matching TRBD1 (5 bases). The V and J ends lost 6 bases and 8 bases respectively, with 19 bases between them. The germline gives CDR1 SNHLY, CDR2 FYNNEI. The CDR3 is 14 amino acids. The CDR3, as DNA: TGTGCCAGCAGGAAAGGGACTCCGGGGATCGGCTACACCTTC. Translation gives CASRKGTPGIGYTF.